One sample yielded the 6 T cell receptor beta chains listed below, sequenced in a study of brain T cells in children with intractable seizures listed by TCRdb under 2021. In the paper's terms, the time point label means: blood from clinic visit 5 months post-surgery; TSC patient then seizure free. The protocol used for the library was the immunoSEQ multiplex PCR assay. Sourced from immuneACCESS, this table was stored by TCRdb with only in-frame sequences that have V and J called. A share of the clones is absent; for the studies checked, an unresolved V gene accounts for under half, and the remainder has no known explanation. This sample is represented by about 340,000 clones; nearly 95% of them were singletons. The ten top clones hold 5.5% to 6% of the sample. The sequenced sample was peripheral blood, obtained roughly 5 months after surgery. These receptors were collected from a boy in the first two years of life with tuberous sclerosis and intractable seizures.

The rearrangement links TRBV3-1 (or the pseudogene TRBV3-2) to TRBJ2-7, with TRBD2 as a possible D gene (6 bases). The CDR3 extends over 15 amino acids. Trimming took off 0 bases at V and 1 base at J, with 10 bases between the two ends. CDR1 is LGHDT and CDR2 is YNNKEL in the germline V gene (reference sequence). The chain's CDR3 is CASSQDVGGSYEQYF. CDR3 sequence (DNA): TGTGCCAGCAGCCAAGATGTCGGGGGATCCTACGAGCAGTACTTC.

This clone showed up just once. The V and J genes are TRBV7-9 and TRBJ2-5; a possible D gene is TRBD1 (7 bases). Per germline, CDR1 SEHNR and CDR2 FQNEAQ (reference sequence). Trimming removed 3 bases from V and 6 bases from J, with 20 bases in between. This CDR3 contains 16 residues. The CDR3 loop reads CASSFSGGQFWQTQYF. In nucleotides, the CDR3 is TGTGCCAGCAGCTTTTCCGGGGGACAGTTTTGGCAGACCCAGTACTTC. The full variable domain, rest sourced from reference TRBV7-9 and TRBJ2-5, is DTGVSQNPRHKITKRGQNVTFRCDPISEHNRLYWYRQTLGQGPEFLTYFQNEAQLEKSRLLSDRFSAERPKGSFSTLEIQRTEQGDSAMYLCASSFSGGQFWQTQYFGPGTRLLVL.

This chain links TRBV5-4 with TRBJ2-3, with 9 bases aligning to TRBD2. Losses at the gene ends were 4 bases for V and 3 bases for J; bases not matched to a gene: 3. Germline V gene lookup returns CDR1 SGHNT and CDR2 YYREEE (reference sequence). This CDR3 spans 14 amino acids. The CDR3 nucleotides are TGTGCCAGCAGCGCGGGACTAGCAACAGATACGCAGTATTTT. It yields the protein CASSAGLATDTQYF.

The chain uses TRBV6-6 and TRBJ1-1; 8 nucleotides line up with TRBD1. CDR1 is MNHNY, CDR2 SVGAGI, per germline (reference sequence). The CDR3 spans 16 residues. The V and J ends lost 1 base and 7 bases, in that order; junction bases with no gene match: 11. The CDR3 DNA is TGTGCCAGCAGTTACTGGTGGGCCGGACAGGGTGGTGAAGCTTTCTTT. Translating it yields CASSYWWAGQGGEAFF.

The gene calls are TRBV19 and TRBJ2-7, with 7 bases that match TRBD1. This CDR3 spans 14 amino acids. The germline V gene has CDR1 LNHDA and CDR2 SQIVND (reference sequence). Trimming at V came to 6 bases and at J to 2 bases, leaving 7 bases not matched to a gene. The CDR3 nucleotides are TGTGCCAGTAGGGGGACAGCGACTGCCTACGAGCAGTACTTC. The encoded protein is CASRGTATAYEQYF.

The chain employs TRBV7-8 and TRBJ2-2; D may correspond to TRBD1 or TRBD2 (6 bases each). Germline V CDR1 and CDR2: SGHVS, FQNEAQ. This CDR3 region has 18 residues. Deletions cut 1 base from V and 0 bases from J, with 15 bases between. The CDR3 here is CASSLVRRGDANTGELFF. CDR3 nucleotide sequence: TGTGCCAGCAGCTTAGTGAGGAGGGGGGACGCGAACACCGGGGAGCTGTTTTTT.